The 13 T cell receptor beta chains presented below share a single source sample, sequenced in a study of T cells in localized non-small cell lung cancer. Sequencing used immunoSEQ multiplex PCR; TCRdb keeps in-frame clones, though not all of them. Counted here are 20,000 to 30,000 clones, roughly 84% occurring once; the ten biggest clones make up about 31%. The source was peripheral blood, collected before any cancer treatment. Receptors originate from a male donor older than 55 with stage I squamous cell lung carcinoma.

V is TRBV19 and J is TRBJ1-1; 7 positions agree with TRBD1. The V gene end was trimmed by 5 bases and the J gene end by 10 bases; junction bases not matched to a gene: 22. The CDR3 consists of 17 residues. Germline V gene sequence: CDR1 LNHDA, CDR2 SQIVND (reference sequence). The CDR3 DNA is TGTGCCAGTAGTGCCGGGACAGAATATAACGCGCCGCGGGGAGCTTTCTTT. Protein sequence: CASSAGTEYNAPRGAFF.

The chain combines TRBV6-5 with TRBJ1-5; D is ambiguous. The CDR3 contains 15 residues. In germline, CDR1 is MNHEY, CDR2 SVGAGI. With 2 bases removed from V and 3 bases from J, the gap between germline ends came to 11 bases. CDR3 DNA: TGTGCCAGCAGTTACGAGGCCGGGTTCAATCAGCCCCAGCATTTT. Its translation is CASSYEAGFNQPQHF.

This clone showed up just a few times. The chain is built from TRBV7-8 and TRBJ1-6, with TRBD1 as a possible D gene (6 bases). The CDR3 is 15 residues long. V was trimmed by 1 base and J by 9 bases, leaving 13 bases between them. Germline loops: CDR1 SGHVS, CDR2 FQNEAQ. The CDR3 here is CASSLVQGPSSPLHF. The CDR3 DNA reads as TGTGCCAGCAGCTTAGTACAGGGCCCGAGTTCACCCCTCCACTTT.

The genes are TRBV30 and TRBJ2-3; D gene uncertain. This CDR3 is 13 amino acids long. Trimming pared 5 bases from V and 0 bases from J, leaving 9 bases between. Germline assignment: CDR1 GTSNPN and CDR2 SVGIG (reference sequence). The CDR3 region has the DNA TGTGCCTGGCGGTTCCGAAGCACAGATACGCAGTATTTT. Amino acids: CAWRFRSTDTQYF.

The V call is TRBV6-6, the J call TRBJ1-5; tentative D call: TRBD1 (5 bases). The V and J ends lost 10 bases and 5 bases respectively, with 21 bases between them. Germline V lookup: CDR1 MNHNY, CDR2 SVGAGI (reference sequence). The CDR3 is 15 amino acids. In DNA, the CDR3 is TGTGCCATCAGCCGGGGACCCGAAGTCCATCAGCCCCAGCATTTT. This encodes CAISRGPEVHQPQHF.

The rearrangement links TRBV6-1 to TRBJ1-2, with D hard to call. Trimming stripped 7 bases from V and 2 bases from J, with 14 bases between. Germline V gene sequence: CDR1 MNHNS, CDR2 SASEGT. The CDR3 contains 14 residues. The CDR3: CASKEAGRNYGYTF. CDR3 DNA sequence: TGTGCCAGCAAGGAGGCTGGCAGGAACTATGGCTACACCTTC.

V is TRBV28 and J is TRBJ1-5; possibly TRBD1 for D (5 bases). V dropped 11 bases and J dropped 0 bases, with 8 bases sitting between them. This CDR3 contains 12 residues. The germline CDR1 and CDR2 sequences are MDHEN and SYDVKM. CDR3 sequence (DNA): TGTGCCGCCGGGGCTAGCAATCAGCCCCAGCATTTT. This sequence encodes CAAGASNQPQHF. The variable domain in full, with the rest retrieved from reference TRBV28 and TRBJ1-5, is DVKVTQSSRYLVKRTGEKVFLECVQDMDHENMFWYRQDPGLGLRLIYFSYDVKMKEKGDIPEGYSVSREKKERFSLILESASTNQTSMYLCAAGASNQPQHFGDGTRLSIL.

The chain links TRBV13 to TRBJ1-6; TRBD1 is a possible D gene (6 bases). The CDR3 is made up of 15 amino acids. Germline-derived CDR1 and CDR2 are PRHDT and FYEKMQ (reference sequence). V was shortened by 6 bases and J by 10 bases, with 19 bases between the two germline ends. The CDR3 sequence: CASRYTGTRSSPLHF. The DNA of the CDR3 is TGTGCCAGCAGGTATACCGGGACAAGGAGCTCACCCCTCCACTTT.

The rearrangement uses TRBV6-5 and TRBJ1-1; 7 bases align to TRBD1. Germline-derived CDR1 and CDR2 are MNHEY and SVGAGI. The CDR3 is 14 amino acids. V shed 5 bases and J 1 base; nucleotides not matched to a gene: 4. DNA of the CDR3: TGTGCCAGCAGTACCGGGACAGCGAACACTGAAGCTTTCTTT. It specifies CASSTGTANTEAFF.

The J gene is TRBJ1-2, the V gene TRBV7-2; D unresolved. This CDR3 spans 12 amino acids. V was clipped by 5 bases and J by 6 bases, with 10 bases between them. Germline lookup yields CDR1 SGHTA and CDR2 FQGNSA. CDR3 coding DNA: TGTGCCAGCAGCCGAACAAATGATGGCTACACCTTC. It encodes CASSRTNDGYTF.

The chain carries TRBV5-6 and TRBJ2-4; the D gene is possibly TRBD1 (5 bases). V lost 0 bases and J 6 bases, leaving 16 bases between the germline ends. Germline V CDR1 and CDR2: SGHDT, YYEEEE. CDR3 length: 16 residues. The CDR3 nucleotides read TGTGCCAGCAGCTTGGTTTGGCCCTCGCAGGGAAACATTCAGTACTTC. As protein: CASSLVWPSQGNIQYF.

V gene TRBV6-1 combines with J gene TRBJ2-1; D not certain. Germline assignment: CDR1 MNHNS and CDR2 SASEGT. This CDR3 has 14 residues. The germline V and J ends were trimmed by 6 bases and 0 bases, with 9 bases remaining between them. DNA for the CDR3: TGTGCCAGCAGCGCGGTGAGCTCCTACAATGAGCAGTTCTTC. Its protein product is CASSAVSSYNEQFF.

This clone occurred once. The chain links TRBV6-1 to TRBJ1-5, with no clear D. The CDR3 has 14 residues. Germline values: CDR1 MNHNS, CDR2 SASEGT. Between the trimmed V and J ends, which lost 5 bases and 5 bases, there was a span of 13 bases. This chain's CDR3 is CASSPTETDQPQHF. The CDR3 DNA follows: TGTGCCAGCAGTCCTACGGAGACGGATCAGCCCCAGCATTTT.